These 24 T cell receptor beta chains were all obtained from the same sample, sequenced in a study of CD8 T cells in ankylosing spondylitis. From the 5' RACE reads, TCRdb called clonotypes with MiXCR, one entry per CDR3 protein. The sample has more than 100,000 distinct CDR3 sequences, roughly an eighth seen once. The sample was blood, either unsorted or a sorted T cell fraction (not recorded which). These receptors all come from a female donor with ankylosing spondylitis or in good health (not recorded which).

The rearrangement links TRBV10-3 to TRBJ2-1; D gene uncertain. This CDR3 contains 14 residues. The germline V gene encodes CDR1 ENHRY and CDR2 SYGVKD. Trimming left V 7 bases short and J 8 bases short, with 18 bases between. The CDR3 nucleotides are TGTGCCATCAAATCGGGCCGTGTAATTGATGAGCAGTTCTTC. This codes for CAIKSGRVIDEQFF.

This clonotype was seen repeatedly, ten times or more. CDR3 sequence (DNA): TGTGCCACCCGAAGCAGCACAGATACGCAGTATTTT. It encodes CATRSSTDTQYF. This chain joins TRBV15 and TRBJ2-3; the D is unclear. CDR3 size: 12 residues. Germline V CDR1 and CDR2: LNHNV, YYDKDF (reference sequence). V was shortened by 8 bases and J by 0 bases, with 6 bases between the two germline ends.

The sample holds many counts of this clonotype. The genes are TRBV28 and TRBJ1-1; D ambiguous. The germline gives CDR1 MDHEN, CDR2 SYDVKM. The CDR3 totals 13 residues. Trimming took off 7 bases at V and 0 bases at J, with 9 bases between the two ends. Here the CDR3 reads CASITQLNTEAFF. In DNA, the CDR3 is TGTGCCAGCATCACCCAGTTGAACACTGAAGCTTTCTTT.

This clonotype came up many times. The rearrangement links TRBV3-1 to TRBJ1-1; 12 positions agree with TRBD1. This CDR3 contains 14 residues. Per germline, CDR1 LGHDT and CDR2 YNNKEL (reference sequence). The V gene end was trimmed by 4 bases and the J gene end by 4 bases; junction bases not matched to a gene: 1. The CDR3 region is CASSRGQGATEAFF. DNA for the CDR3: TGTGCCAGCAGCCGGGGACAGGGGGCCACTGAAGCTTTCTTT.

In this sample, this clonotype turned up many times. The chain carries TRBV7-9 and TRBJ2-3; D unresolved. The ends were cut back, 6 bases at V and 6 bases at J, with 7 bases in the middle. CDR1 and CDR2 (germline): SEHNR, FQNEAQ (reference sequence). The CDR3 is 11 residues long. The CDR3 loop reads CASSFRDTQYF. The CDR3 DNA is TGTGCCAGCAGTTTCAGGGATACGCAGTATTTT.

This chain uses TRBV14 with TRBJ1-1; D gene ambiguous. The germline V gene has CDR1 SGHDN and CDR2 FVKESK. Trimming removed 6 bases at V and 0 bases at J, with 14 bases between. The CDR3 is 15 residues long. The CDR3 here is CASSRTGHMNTEAFF. Here the CDR3 DNA reads TGTGCCAGCAGTAGGACGGGTCACATGAACACTGAAGCTTTCTTT.

This clonotype was counted only a few times. The CDR3 nucleotides read TGTGCCAGTGTAAAGGACACGAACACAGATACGCAGTATTTT. Its translation: CASVKDTNTDTQYF. This chain uses TRBV12-3 or TRBV12-4 with TRBJ2-3, with D perhaps TRBD1 (5 bases). Trimming left V 9 bases short and J 2 bases short, with 15 bases between. The CDR3 is 14 residues long.

The V gene is TRBV7-6, the J gene TRBJ2-5, with no clear D. The germline gives CDR1 SGHVS, CDR2 FNYEAQ. The CDR3 length is 13 residues. Trimming stripped 1 base from V and 5 bases from J, with 8 bases between. The CDR3: CASSLGATETQYF. CDR3 in DNA: TGTGCCAGCAGCTTAGGGGCGACGGAGACCCAGTACTTC.

This clonotype was recorded many times. The chain couples TRBV7-9 to TRBJ1-1, with a weak D call TRBD1 (5 bases). V was shortened by 5 bases and J by 3 bases, with 13 bases between the two germline ends. The germline V gene has CDR1 SEHNR and CDR2 FQNEAQ (reference sequence). The CDR3 consists of 14 residues. The CDR3 here is CASSLGRGDTEAFF. CDR3 DNA sequence: TGTGCCAGCAGCCTGGGGCGTGGGGACACTGAAGCTTTCTTT.

This clonotype showed up many times. The chain joins TRBV6-2 or TRBV6-3 to TRBJ2-4; 7 positions agree with TRBD1. Trimming took 6 bases from V and 4 from J; bases not matched to a gene: 12. Looked up from germline, CDR1 is MNHEY and CDR2 is SVGEGT. The length of the CDR3 is 16 residues. CDR3: CASSRKLTGAKNIQYF. CDR3 bases: TGTGCCAGCAGCCGGAAACTAACAGGGGCGAAAAACATTCAGTACTTC.

V is TRBV5-1 and J is TRBJ2-7; D is possibly TRBD1 (5 bases). Germline values: CDR1 SGHRS, CDR2 YFSETQ. This CDR3 has 15 amino acids. V was cut by 2 bases and J by 3 bases, with 15 bases left in between. The CDR3 DNA reads TGCGCCAGCAGCTTCGACAGCCTGAGCTTCTACGAGCAGTACTTC. Translation: CASSFDSLSFYEQYF.

The sample holds many counts of this clonotype. The chain couples TRBV20-1 to TRBJ2-1; the match to TRBD2 covers 11 bases. CDR1 is DFQATT and CDR2 is SNEGSKA in the germline V gene (reference sequence). The V and J ends lost 6 bases and 3 bases, in that order; junction bases with no gene match: 4. The CDR3 is 14 amino acids. The CDR3 region has the DNA TGCAGTGCCCCGGGGACTAGCGGCTACAATGAGCAGTTCTTC. Protein product: CSAPGTSGYNEQFF.

This clonotype was found many times. This chain connects TRBV7-9 to TRBJ2-5, with TRBD1 matching 7 bases. This CDR3 spans 15 amino acids. CDR1 is SEHNR and CDR2 is FQNEAQ in the germline V gene (reference sequence). V gave up 7 bases and J gave up 2 bases; unmatched junction bases: 10. CDR3 loop: CASMYSDREQETQYF. The CDR3 DNA sequence: TGTGCCAGCATGTATTCAGACAGGGAACAAGAGACCCAGTACTTC.

This clonotype has at least ten counts. This rearrangement joins TRBV12-3 or TRBV12-4 to TRBJ1-1; perhaps TRBD1 as D (5 bases). Trimming took off 6 bases at V and 3 bases at J, with 14 bases between the two ends. The CDR3 covers 14 residues. The CDR3 spells CASSPSGDDTEAFF. The CDR3 bases are TGTGCCAGCAGCCCTTCGGGGGACGACACTGAAGCTTTCTTT.

The chain employs TRBV20-1 and TRBJ2-1, with D tentatively TRBD1 (5 bases). This CDR3 comprises 11 residues. V was clipped by 7 bases and J by 3 bases, with 7 bases between them. Germline lookup yields CDR1 DFQATT and CDR2 SNEGSKA (reference sequence). CDR3 amino acids: CSGQGYNEQFF. The CDR3 DNA is TGCAGTGGGCAGGGCTACAATGAGCAGTTCTTC.

This clonotype was recorded many times. V gene TRBV5-1 combines with J gene TRBJ1-1, with a weak D call TRBD1 (5 bases). CDR3 length equals 15 residues. Germline V gives CDR1 SGHRS, CDR2 YFSETQ. V lost 0 bases and J 1 base, leaving 10 bases between the germline ends. Here the CDR3 reads CASSLDRGGNTEAFF. In nucleotides, the CDR3 is TGCGCCAGCAGCTTGGATCGGGGGGGGAACACTGAAGCTTTCTTT.

This clonotype was detected a few times. The V gene is TRBV18, the J gene TRBJ1-3, with no clear D. The CDR3 totals 15 residues. V was pared by 2 bases and J by 2 bases, with 10 bases between. Germline V lookup: CDR1 KGHSH, CDR2 LQKENI. CDR3: CASSPTTDAGNTIYF. The CDR3 coding sequence is TGTGCCAGCTCACCAACTACAGATGCTGGAAACACCATATATTTT. Filled out from reference TRBV18 and TRBJ1-3, the complete variable domain reads NAGVMQNPRHLVRRRGQEARLRCSPMKGHSHVYWYRQLPEEGLKFMVYLQKENIIDESGMPKERFSAEFPKEGPSILRIQQVVRGDSAAYFCASSPTTDAGNTIYFGEGSWLTVV.

At least ten counts were recorded for this clonotype. This sequence joins TRBV15 and TRBJ1-4; no definite D call. CDR1 and CDR2 from the germline V gene are LNHNV and YYDKDF (reference sequence). The germline V and J ends were trimmed by 5 bases and 12 bases, with 16 bases remaining between them. This CDR3 is 13 amino acids long. The CDR3 loop is CATSPGRGSELFF. The CDR3 DNA is TGTGCCACCAGCCCCGGGCGCGGGTCGGAACTGTTTTTT.

This clonotype was found many times. This chain joins TRBV29-1 and TRBJ1-2; no definite D call. V was cut by 6 bases and J by 4 bases, with 12 bases left in between. The CDR3 loop spans 12 amino acids. Germline CDR1 is SQVTM and CDR2 is ANQGSEA. The CDR3 sequence is CSVEQDSYGYTF. In nucleotides, the CDR3 is TGCAGCGTCGAGCAGGATTCCTATGGCTACACCTTC.

This clonotype showed up many times. The V call is TRBV5-5, the J call TRBJ1-5; 9 positions agree with TRBD1. V dropped 4 bases and J dropped 4; count of bases not matched to a gene: 6. The CDR3 totals 15 residues. Germline CDR1 is SGHKS and CDR2 is YYEKEE (reference sequence). CDR3 loop: CASSPWTGDNQPQHF. As DNA, the CDR3 is TGTGCCAGCAGCCCGTGGACAGGGGATAATCAGCCCCAGCATTTT.

Many counts were recorded for this clonotype. V gene TRBV12-3 or TRBV12-4 combines with J gene TRBJ2-6; 9 nucleotides agree with TRBD1. There are 17 residues in the CDR3. The V gene end was trimmed by 4 bases and the J gene end by 5 bases; junction bases not matched to a gene: 9. CDR3 coding DNA: TGTGCCAGCAGTTCCGTGACAGGGGGTGTCAGGGCCAACGTCCTGACTTTC. Translating it yields CASSSVTGGVRANVLTF.

This clonotype was picked up many times. This chain joins TRBV5-1 and TRBJ1-2, with TRBD1 matching 8 bases. In germline, CDR1 is SGHRS, CDR2 YFSETQ. This CDR3 contains 14 residues. Trimming removed 3 bases from V and 5 bases from J; junction bases left unmatched: 6. The CDR3 DNA follows: TGCGCCAGCAGCTCGCTAGGACAGGGATATGGCTACACCTTC. Protein product: CASSSLGQGYGYTF.

This clonotype was detected many times. The V and J genes are TRBV12-3 or TRBV12-4 and TRBJ1-5, with D possibly matching TRBD1 (5 bases). Trimming removed 2 bases from V and 5 bases from J, with 10 bases in between. The CDR3 has 14 amino acids. CDR3 sequence (DNA): TGTGCCAGCAGTTTAATAACCAGGGATCAGCCCCAGCATTTT. This sequence encodes CASSLITRDQPQHF.

This clonotype was detected many times. The gene calls are TRBV18 and TRBJ1-5; 11 nucleotides agree with TRBD1. The CDR3 runs to 13 residues. V gave up 8 bases and J gave up 4 bases; unmatched junction bases: 1. Germline CDR1 is KGHSH and CDR2 is LQKENI. The CDR3 DNA sequence: TGTGCCAGCGGACAGGGGGCAAATCAGCCCCAGCATTTT. Protein product: CASGQGANQPQHF.